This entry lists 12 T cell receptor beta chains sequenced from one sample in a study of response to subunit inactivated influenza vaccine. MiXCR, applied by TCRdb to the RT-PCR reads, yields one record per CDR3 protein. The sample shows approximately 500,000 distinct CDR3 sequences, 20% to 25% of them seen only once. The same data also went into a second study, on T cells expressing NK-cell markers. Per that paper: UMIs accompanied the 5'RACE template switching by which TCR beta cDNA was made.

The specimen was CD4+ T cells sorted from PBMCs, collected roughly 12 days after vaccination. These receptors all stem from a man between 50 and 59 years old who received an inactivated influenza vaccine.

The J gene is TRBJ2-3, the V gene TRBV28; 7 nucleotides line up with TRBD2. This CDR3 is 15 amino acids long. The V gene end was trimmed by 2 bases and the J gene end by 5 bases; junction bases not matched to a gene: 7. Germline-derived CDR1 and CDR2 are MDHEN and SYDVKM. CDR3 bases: TGTGCCAGCAGTTTAAGAGGACTAGGAATAGATACGCAGTATTTT. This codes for CASSLRGLGIDTQYF. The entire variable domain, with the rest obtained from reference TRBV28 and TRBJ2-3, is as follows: DVKVTQSSRYLVKRTGEKVFLECVQDMDHENMFWYRQDPGLGLRLIYFSYDVKMKEKGDIPEGYSVSREKKERFSLILESASTNQTSMYLCASSLRGLGIDTQYFGPGTRLTVL.

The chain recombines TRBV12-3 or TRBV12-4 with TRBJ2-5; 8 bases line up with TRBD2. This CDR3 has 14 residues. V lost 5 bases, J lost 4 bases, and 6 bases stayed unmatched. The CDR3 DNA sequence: TGTGCCAGCAGTCACGGGGGGGCCCTAGAGACCCAGTACTTC. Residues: CASSHGGALETQYF.

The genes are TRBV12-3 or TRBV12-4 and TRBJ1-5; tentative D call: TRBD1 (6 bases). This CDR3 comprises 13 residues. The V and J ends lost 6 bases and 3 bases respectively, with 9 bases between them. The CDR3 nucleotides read TGTGCCAGCAGGGGACATCTCAATCAGCCCCAGCATTTT. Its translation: CASRGHLNQPQHF.

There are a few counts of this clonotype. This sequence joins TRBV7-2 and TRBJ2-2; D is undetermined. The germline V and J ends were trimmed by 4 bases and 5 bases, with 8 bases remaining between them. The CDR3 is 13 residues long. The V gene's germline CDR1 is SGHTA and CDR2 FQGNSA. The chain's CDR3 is CASSWTATGELFF. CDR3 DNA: TGTGCCAGCAGCTGGACGGCAACCGGGGAGCTGTTTTTT.

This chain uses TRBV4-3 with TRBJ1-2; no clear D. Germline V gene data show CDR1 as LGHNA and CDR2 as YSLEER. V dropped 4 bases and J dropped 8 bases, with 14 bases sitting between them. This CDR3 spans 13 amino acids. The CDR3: CASSLRLSEGYTF. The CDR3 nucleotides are TGCGCCAGCAGCCTCCGCTTATCAGAGGGCTACACCTTC.

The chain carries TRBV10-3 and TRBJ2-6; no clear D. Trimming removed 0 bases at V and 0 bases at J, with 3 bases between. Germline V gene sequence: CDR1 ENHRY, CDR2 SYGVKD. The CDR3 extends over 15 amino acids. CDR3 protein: CAISESNSGANVLTF. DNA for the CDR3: TGTGCCATCAGTGAGTCTAACTCTGGGGCCAACGTCCTGACTTTC.

CDR3 region: CASSLFGGTADTQYF. The CDR3, as DNA: TGTGCCAGCAGTTTATTCGGCGGGACTGCAGATACGCAGTATTTT. The chain recombines TRBV7-7 with TRBJ2-3; possibly TRBD2 for D (6 bases). Germline CDR1 is SSHAT and CDR2 is FNYEAQ (reference sequence). This CDR3 spans 15 amino acids. V was shortened by 6 bases and J by 4 bases, with 17 bases between the two germline ends. The whole variable domain, filled in from reference TRBV7-7 and TRBJ2-3, reads GAGVSQSPRYKVTKRGQDVTLRCDPISSHATLYWYQQALGQGPEFLTYFNYEAQPDKSGLPSDRFSAERPEGSISTLTIQRTEQRDSAMYRCASSLFGGTADTQYFGPGTRLTVL.

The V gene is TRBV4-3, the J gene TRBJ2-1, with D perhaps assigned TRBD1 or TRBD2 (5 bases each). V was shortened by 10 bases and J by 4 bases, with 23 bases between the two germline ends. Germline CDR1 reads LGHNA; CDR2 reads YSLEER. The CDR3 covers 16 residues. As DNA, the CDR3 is TGCGCCAACAAGGTCCCGGGACGGAAACTTTACAATGAGCAGTTCTTC. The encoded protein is CANKVPGRKLYNEQFF.

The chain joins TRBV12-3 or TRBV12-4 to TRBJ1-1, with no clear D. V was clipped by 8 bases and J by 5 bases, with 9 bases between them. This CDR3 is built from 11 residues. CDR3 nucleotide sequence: TGTGCCAGCCTGGGGAATACTGAAGCTTTCTTT. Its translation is CASLGNTEAFF.

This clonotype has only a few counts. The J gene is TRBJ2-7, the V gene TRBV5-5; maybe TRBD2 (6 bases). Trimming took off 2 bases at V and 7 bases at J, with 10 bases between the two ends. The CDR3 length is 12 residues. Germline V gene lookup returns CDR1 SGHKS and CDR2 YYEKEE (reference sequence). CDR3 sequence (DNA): TGTGCCAGCAGCTTCTGGGGGAGGGAGCAGTACTTC. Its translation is CASSFWGREQYF.

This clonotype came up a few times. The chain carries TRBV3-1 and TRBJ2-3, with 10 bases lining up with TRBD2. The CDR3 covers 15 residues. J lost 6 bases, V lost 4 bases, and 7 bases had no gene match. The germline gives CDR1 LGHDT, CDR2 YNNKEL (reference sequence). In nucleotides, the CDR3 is TGTGCCAGCAGCCCGCTAGCGGGGGCCCCCGATACGCAGTATTTT. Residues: CASSPLAGAPDTQYF.

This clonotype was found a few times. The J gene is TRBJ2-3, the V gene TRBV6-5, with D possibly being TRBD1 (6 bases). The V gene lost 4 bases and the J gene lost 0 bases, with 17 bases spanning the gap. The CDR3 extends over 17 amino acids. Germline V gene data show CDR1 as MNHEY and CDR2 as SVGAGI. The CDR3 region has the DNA TGTGCCAGCAGTTCCCTCCCTACAGGGTCTAGCACAGATACGCAGTATTTT. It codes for CASSSLPTGSSTDTQYF.